A single sample is the source of the 10 T cell receptor beta chains below, sequenced in a study of cytomegalovirus exposure and HLA in healthy donors. 13 Jbeta primers and 60 Vbeta primers were used for the PCR. TCRdb keeps only in-frame clones here, not all; method: immunoSEQ multiplex PCR. The repertoire consists of about 150,000 clones, with roughly 77% occurring once and the leading ten covering 1%. Sequenced: PBMCs. These receptors all stem from a woman between 45 and 65 years old in good health and CMV-seropositive.

The V gene is TRBV19, the J gene TRBJ2-2; D may be TRBD1 (5 bases). Germline assignment: CDR1 LNHDA and CDR2 SQIVND (reference sequence). The CDR3 runs to 17 residues. The ends were cut back, 9 bases at V and 5 bases at J, with 25 bases in the middle. CDR3 sequence (DNA): TGTGCCAGCGAGAATGATAAGTCCAGGGCGCGGACCGGGGAGCTGTTTTTT. Its protein is CASENDKSRARTGELFF.

V usage is TRBV10-3 and J usage is TRBJ2-3; 11 bases align to TRBD2. The length of the CDR3 is 16 residues. CDR1 is ENHRY, CDR2 SYGVKD, per germline. V dropped 6 bases and J dropped 2; count of bases not matched to a gene: 7. The CDR3: CAIRGIAGGNTDTQYF. CDR3 DNA sequence: TGTGCCATCAGGGGAATAGCGGGGGGGAACACAGATACGCAGTATTTT.

This clone was seen once. In the same sample, other DNA sequences code for this CDR3. This sequence joins TRBV4-3 and TRBJ1-2; a possible D gene is TRBD1 (6 bases). CDR3 length equals 14 residues. Germline V gene data show CDR1 as LGHNA and CDR2 as YSLEER. Trimming cost V 0 bases and J 7 bases, with 12 bases left between them. CDR3 nucleotides: TGCGCCAGCAGCCAAGATCGGGGGGCAGGTGGCTACACCTTC. Protein product: CASSQDRGAGGYTF.

The chain uses TRBV10-3 and TRBJ2-5; D is perhaps TRBD1 (6 bases). The CDR3 is 14 residues long. Trimming stripped 0 bases from V and 2 bases from J, with 7 bases between. In germline, CDR1 is ENHRY, CDR2 SYGVKD. The DNA for the CDR3 is TGTGCCATCAGTGAGTCGGGGGCTCAAGAGACCCAGTACTTC. This encodes CAISESGAQETQYF.

The chain recombines TRBV11-3 with TRBJ2-1; possibly TRBD2 for D (5 bases). The germline gives CDR1 SGHNT, CDR2 YENEEA. V was cut by 5 bases and J by 7 bases, with 12 bases left in between. The CDR3 length is 13 residues. For the CDR3, the DNA is TGTGCCAGCAGCCCCTACCGGGGTAATGAGCAGTTCTTC. It yields the protein CASSPYRGNEQFF.

The chain uses TRBV7-9 and TRBJ2-1; D possibly corresponds to TRBD1 (5 bases). The CDR3 extends over 14 amino acids. Trimming pared 7 bases from V and 7 bases from J, leaving 17 bases between. The germline V gene has CDR1 SEHNR and CDR2 FQNEAQ (reference sequence). The CDR3 region is CASILPGIGNEQFF. CDR3 sequence (DNA): TGTGCCAGCATCCTCCCAGGGATTGGGAATGAGCAGTTCTTC.

CDR3 amino acids: CASSQELVNTGELFF. Here the CDR3 DNA reads TGCGCCAGCAGCCAAGAGCTAGTGAACACCGGGGAGCTGTTTTTT. The chain is built from TRBV4-3 and TRBJ2-2; D uncertain. Trimming removed 0 bases at V and 1 base at J, with 6 bases between. The CDR3 sequence is 15 residues long. Germline V gene sequence: CDR1 LGHNA, CDR2 YSLEER.

The table lists this clone with a few counts. The V call is TRBV10-3, the J call TRBJ1-2; 9 nucleotides line up with TRBD1. The CDR3 is made up of 16 amino acids. The V gene end was trimmed by 2 bases and the J gene end by 2 bases; junction bases not matched to a gene: 6. Germline CDR1 is ENHRY and CDR2 is SYGVKD. The CDR3 bases are TGTGCCATCAGTGAGACCCGGACAGGGGCCAACTATGGCTACACCTTC. Encoded protein: CAISETRTGANYGYTF.

The chain carries TRBV6-6 and TRBJ1-1; 10 nucleotides align to TRBD1. Losses at the gene ends were 7 bases for V and 3 bases for J; bases not matched to a gene: 11. This CDR3 comprises 16 residues. Germline V gives CDR1 MNHNY, CDR2 SVGAGI (reference sequence). For the CDR3, the DNA is TGTGCCAGCAACCCCCAGGGGACAGGGGATCACACTGAAGCTTTCTTT. This gives the protein CASNPQGTGDHTEAFF.

This clone was recorded a few times. The chain uses TRBV16 and TRBJ1-5, with D maybe TRBD1 (5 bases). In germline, CDR1 is KGHSY, CDR2 FQNENV. V lost 6 bases and J 2 bases, leaving 8 bases between the germline ends. The length of the CDR3 is 13 residues. CDR3 residues: CASSPTGNQPQHF. The DNA for the CDR3 is TGTGCCAGCAGTCCGACAGGCAATCAGCCCCAGCATTTT.